These 3 T cell receptor beta chains were all obtained from the same sample, sequenced in a study of T cell repertoires in cytomegalovirus infection. Which antigens these TCRs recognize remains unknown. MiXCR was run by TCRdb on the reads, yielding one entry per CDR3 protein. This sample has around 710,000 distinct CDR3 sequences, with about 28% found just once. The sample in question was cultured CD8+ T cells from PBMCs, obtained from culture after CMV antigen stimulation. The receptors here all came from a human donor in good health (CMV status not recorded). Some clones in this sample may be carry-over from other donors' samples.

Only a few counts were recorded for this clonotype. The CDR3 coding sequence is TGCGCCAGCAGGATGACCGACATGAACACTGAAGCTTTCTTT. Translating it yields CASRMTDMNTEAFF. The V gene is TRBV5-1, the J gene TRBJ1-1; D gene ambiguous. Deletions cut 5 bases from V and 0 bases from J, with 11 bases between. CDR3 length: 14 amino acids. CDR1 is SGHRS and CDR2 is YFSETQ in the germline V gene. Based on the CDR3 plus reference TRBV5-1 and TRBJ1-1, the full variable domain is KAGVTQTPRYLIKTRGQQVTLSCSPISGHRSVSWYQQTPGQGLQFLFEYFSETQRNKGNFPGRFSGRQFSNSRSEMNVSTLELGDSALYLCASRMTDMNTEAFFGQGTRLTVV.

This clonotype was detected a few times. The rearrangement links TRBV7-6 to TRBJ2-7; 7 bases agree with TRBD1. Looked up from germline, CDR1 is SGHVS and CDR2 is FNYEAQ. The CDR3 is 14 residues long. The V gene end was trimmed by 5 bases and the J gene end by 3 bases; junction bases not matched to a gene: 7. The CDR3 protein is CASSPRQGYYEQYF. CDR3 nucleotides: TGTGCCAGCAGCCCCCGACAGGGATACTACGAGCAGTACTTC.

This chain links TRBV24-1 with TRBJ1-5; the D gene is possibly TRBD1 (5 bases). The germline V and J ends were trimmed by 0 bases and 7 bases, with 18 bases remaining between them. From germline, CDR1 is KGHDR and CDR2 SFDVKD. The CDR3 length is 17 residues. The CDR3: CATSDLRHRTSPQPQHF. CDR3 bases: TGTGCCACCAGTGATTTGCGGCATAGGACATCTCCACAGCCCCAGCATTTT.